This TCR beta chain was obtained from a study of cytomegalovirus exposure and HLA in healthy donors. The donors gave bone marrow, and they were healthy. As to this clone: Its antigen is unidentified.

Germline values: CDR1 MNHNS, CDR2 SASEGT. The CDR3 sequence is 14 residues long. V was shortened by 10 bases and J by 1 base, with 14 bases between the two germline ends. The PCR made use of 60 Vbeta and 13 Jbeta primers. Some clones are missing from TCRdb's copy, which holds only in-frame ones; the method was immunoSEQ multiplex PCR. The data contain 76,000 or so clones, around 70% of them singletons. Study conclusions and caveats: Both high specificity and high sensitivity reportedly marked the classifier's diagnosis of cytomegalovirus status. Researchers catalogued approximately 170 TCR beta chains as cytomegalovirus-associated.

The specimen sequenced was PBMCs. The chain is built from TRBV6-1 and TRBJ1-3; D is uncertain. The receptor comes from a woman between 40 and 50 years old in good health and CMV-seropositive. The CDR3 loop is CATELRVSGNTIYF. As DNA, the CDR3 is TGTGCCACCGAATTACGGGTTTCTGGAAACACCATATATTTT.